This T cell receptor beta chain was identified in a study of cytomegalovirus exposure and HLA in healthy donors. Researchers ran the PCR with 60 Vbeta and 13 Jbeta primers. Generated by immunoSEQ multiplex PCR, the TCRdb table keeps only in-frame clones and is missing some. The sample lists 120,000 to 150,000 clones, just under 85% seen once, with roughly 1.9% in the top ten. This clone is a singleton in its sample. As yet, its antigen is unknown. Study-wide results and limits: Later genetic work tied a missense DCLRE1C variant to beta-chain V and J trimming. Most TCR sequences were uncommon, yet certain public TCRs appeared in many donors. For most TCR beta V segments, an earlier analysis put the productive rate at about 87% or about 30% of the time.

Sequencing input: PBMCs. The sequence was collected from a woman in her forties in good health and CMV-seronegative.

The CDR3 coding sequence is TGTGCCAGTAGTATTCCGGACAGCGCCGAAAAACTGTTTTTT. Protein product: CASSIPDSAEKLFF. The chain carries TRBV19 and TRBJ1-4, with D possibly being TRBD1 (6 bases). Germline CDR1 is LNHDA and CDR2 is SQIVND (reference sequence). V shed 3 bases and J shed 8 bases, with 13 bases lying between them. The CDR3 sequence is 14 residues long.